A single sample is the source of the 25 T cell receptor beta chains below, sequenced in a study of CD8 T cells in Susac syndrome. Random hexamers primed reverse transcription of about 0.45 to 1 ug RNA. TCRdb recomputed calls from the immunoSEQ multiplex PCR reads with MiXCR, one row per CDR3 protein. In the table there are 150,000 or so distinct CDR3 sequences, 85% to 95% of which are singletons. The sequenced material came from CD4+ T cells from PBMCs. The receptor set was obtained from a human donor with Susac syndrome.

The rearrangement uses TRBV20-1 and TRBJ2-3, with 10 bases identical to TRBD1. Germline CDR1 is DFQATT and CDR2 is SNEGSKA (reference sequence). CDR3 size: 14 residues. Germline trimming cut 5 bases from V and 4 bases from J; bases unmatched to any gene: 6. CDR3 loop: CSAGDRGTADTQYF. DNA for the CDR3: TGCAGTGCTGGGGACAGGGGCACCGCAGATACGCAGTATTTT.

The rearrangement links TRBV5-8 to TRBJ1-1, with 9 bases lining up with TRBD1. Germline assignment: CDR1 SGHTS and CDR2 YDEGEE. The CDR3 consists of 14 residues. The junction had 9 bases not matched to a gene; V was cut back by 5 bases and J by 7 bases. Here the CDR3 DNA reads TGTGCCAGCAGGGGCTTACAGGGGGCAAGTGAAGCTTTCTTT. This translates into CASRGLQGASEAFF.

This clonotype was counted once. J is TRBJ2-2 and V is TRBV5-6, with D possibly matching TRBD1 (5 bases). CDR1 is SGHDT and CDR2 is YYEEEE in the germline V gene. This CDR3 comprises 15 residues. V gave up 4 bases and J gave up 8 bases, with 18 bases separating them. The CDR3 sequence: CASSPRVRSQGELFF. The CDR3 coding sequence is TGTGCCAGCAGCCCCAGGGTCAGATCGCAGGGGGAGCTGTTTTTT.

The V call is TRBV2, the J call TRBJ2-3; D is unclear. The CDR3 length is 13 residues. The V end lost 6 bases, the J end lost 3 bases, and 10 bases lay between the germline ends. Germline values: CDR1 SNHLY, CDR2 FYNNEI. CDR3 region: CASSAQGTDTQYF. DNA of the CDR3: TGTGCCAGCAGCGCCCAAGGGACAGATACGCAGTATTTT.

J is TRBJ1-2 and V is TRBV9; 10 bases align to TRBD1. The length of the CDR3 is 15 residues. V shed 4 bases, J shed 4 bases, and the junction held 7 bases outside the gene matches. Germline values: CDR1 SGDLS, CDR2 YYNGEE. CDR3 sequence: CASSPRRDRGYGYTF. The CDR3 region has the DNA TGTGCCAGCAGCCCCCGCCGGGACAGGGGCTATGGCTACACCTTC.

This clonotype was detected only once. The CDR3 loop reads CASSEDNSYNSPLHF. For the CDR3, the DNA is TGTGCCAGCAGCGAGGACAACTCCTATAATTCACCCCTCCACTTT. The chain combines TRBV5-4 with TRBJ1-6, with D perhaps TRBD1 (5 bases). The CDR3 contains 15 residues. CDR1 and CDR2 (germline): SGHNT, YYREEE (reference sequence). V dropped 4 bases and J dropped 0 bases, with 8 bases sitting between them.

V usage is TRBV20-1 and J usage is TRBJ1-2; D remains unclear. The CDR3 runs to 14 residues. The V gene's germline CDR1 is DFQATT and CDR2 SNEGSKA (reference sequence). With 0 bases removed from V and 8 bases from J, the gap between germline ends came to 16 bases. CDR3 nucleotides: TGCAGTGCTAGAGATGAAAATCCTCCGGGCGGCTACACCTTC. Protein: CSARDENPPGGYTF.

The sample holds one count of this clonotype. The rearrangement uses TRBV12-3 or TRBV12-4 and TRBJ2-1; no clear D gene. Trimming pared 5 bases from V and 7 bases from J, leaving 6 bases between. The CDR3 has 11 amino acids. The CDR3 is CASSVINEQFF. The CDR3 nucleotides read TGTGCCAGCAGTGTAATAAATGAGCAGTTCTTC.

This chain's CDR3 is CSAREEGRGLAGELFF. CDR3 nucleotide sequence: TGCAGTGCTAGAGAAGAGGGACGGGGTCTTGCCGGGGAGCTGTTTTTT. This sequence joins TRBV20-1 and TRBJ2-2; D tentatively fits TRBD1 or TRBD2 (5 bases each). From germline, CDR1 is DFQATT and CDR2 SNEGSKA (reference sequence). This CDR3 is 16 amino acids long. Deletions cut 0 bases from V and 6 bases from J, with 17 bases between.

The chain couples TRBV6-2 or TRBV6-3 to TRBJ2-4; TRBD1 matches 7 bases. Trimming at V came to 2 bases and at J to 2 bases, leaving 3 bases not matched to a gene. CDR3 length equals 15 residues. Germline CDR1 MNHEY, CDR2 SVGEGT. CDR3 bases: TGTGCCAGCAGTTACGAGGGGGCAACCAAAAACATTCAGTACTTC. This translates into CASSYEGATKNIQYF.

The chain combines TRBV19 with TRBJ2-6, with no clear D. Germline loops: CDR1 LNHDA, CDR2 SQIVND (reference sequence). The length of the CDR3 is 14 residues. V lost 2 bases, J lost 2 bases, and 4 bases lay in between. DNA for the CDR3: TGTGCCAGTAGTATATCGGCTGGGGCCAACGTCCTGACTTTC. The encoded protein is CASSISAGANVLTF.

CDR3 sequence reads: CSASGQATYGYTF. In DNA form, the CDR3 reads TGCAGCGCCTCCGGACAGGCCACATATGGCTACACCTTC. The gene calls are TRBV29-1 and TRBJ1-2, with 7 bases aligning to TRBD1. The germline CDR1 and CDR2 sequences are SQVTM and ANQGSEA. V shed 7 bases, J shed 5 bases, and the junction held 10 bases outside the gene matches. The CDR3 consists of 13 residues. The complete variable domain, with remaining parts taken from reference TRBV29-1 and TRBJ1-2, reads SAVISQKPSRDICQRGTSLTIQCQVDSQVTMMFWYRQQPGQSLTLIATANQGSEATYESGFVIDKFPISRPNLTFSTLTVSNMSPEDSSIYLCSASGQATYGYTFGSGTRLTVV.

The chain is built from TRBV9 and TRBJ2-2; 7 bases are a match to TRBD2. V trimming: 6 bases; J trimming: 0 bases; junction bases outside the gene matches: 5. Per germline, CDR1 SGDLS and CDR2 YYNGEE. The CDR3 extends over 15 amino acids. The CDR3 spells CASTTGLPNTGELFF. The DNA of the CDR3 is TGTGCCAGCACCACGGGACTACCGAACACCGGGGAGCTGTTTTTT.

The chain is built from TRBV27 and TRBJ2-7, with 8 bases lining up with TRBD2. The junction had 11 bases not matched to a gene; V was cut back by 5 bases and J by 2 bases. This CDR3 contains 16 residues. Germline V gene sequence: CDR1 MNHEY, CDR2 SMNVEV (reference sequence). The CDR3, as DNA: TGTGCCAGCAGTACCACAGGGACTAGACCCCCCTACGAGCAGTACTTC. Its translation: CASSTTGTRPPYEQYF.

The chain couples TRBV5-1 to TRBJ1-1, with a possible D match to TRBD1 (6 bases). This CDR3 comprises 14 residues. Trimming removed 4 bases from V and 4 bases from J, with 14 bases in between. The germline gives CDR1 SGHRS, CDR2 YFSETQ. The CDR3 region has the DNA TGCGCCAGCAGCCCCCGGGGGCGGAGCACTGAAGCTTTCTTT. Amino acids: CASSPRGRSTEAFF.

The chain employs TRBV13 and TRBJ2-7; TRBD2 matches 10 bases. V gave up 5 bases and J gave up 6 bases; unmatched junction bases: 13. Germline loops: CDR1 PRHDT, CDR2 FYEKMQ (reference sequence). The CDR3 is 16 residues long. The CDR3 region is CASSQKIAGGESEQYF. The CDR3 region has the DNA TGTGCCAGCAGCCAAAAGATAGCGGGGGGCGAGTCCGAGCAGTACTTC.

V is TRBV7-2 and J is TRBJ1-3; D is unclear. CDR3 length equals 11 residues. V was shortened by 4 bases and J by 8 bases, with 6 bases between the two germline ends. CDR1 and CDR2 from the germline V gene are SGHTA and FQGNSA. The CDR3 nucleotides are TGTGCCAGCAGCTATGCTGACACCATATATTTT. This codes for CASSYADTIYF.

The rearrangement links TRBV5-8 to TRBJ2-1; D is ambiguous. Per germline, CDR1 SGHTS and CDR2 YDEGEE. CDR3 size: 15 residues. Trimming cost V 0 bases and J 0 bases, with 7 bases left between them. Here the CDR3 DNA reads TGTGCCAGCAGCTTGGTGGCGAGCTCCTACAATGAGCAGTTCTTC. Its translation: CASSLVASSYNEQFF.

The CDR3 nucleotides are TGTGCCAGCAGTTCCGCCTCTGCTGAAGCTTTCTTT. Translating it yields CASSSASAEAFF. This chain links TRBV6-5 with TRBJ1-1; no firm D call. This CDR3 region has 12 residues. The V end was cut by 4 bases, the J end by 6 bases, with 9 bases between. Germline CDR1 reads MNHEY; CDR2 reads SVGAGI.

The chain joins TRBV19 to TRBJ2-1; 7 bases agree with TRBD1. J was trimmed by 4 bases and V by 8 bases; bases with no gene match: 8. Germline CDR1 LNHDA, CDR2 SQIVND (reference sequence). There are 14 residues in the CDR3. Here the CDR3 reads CASSTGRDYNEQFF. The CDR3 region has the DNA TGTGCCAGTTCGACAGGGAGAGATTACAATGAGCAGTTCTTC.

This chain joins TRBV19 and TRBJ2-5; maybe TRBD2 (5 bases). CDR1 is LNHDA and CDR2 is SQIVND in the germline V gene (reference sequence). The CDR3 is made up of 14 amino acids. The V and J ends lost 3 bases and 2 bases respectively, with 10 bases between them. The CDR3 region has the DNA TGTGCCAGTAGTATTCAGGAGGCGCAAGAGACCCAGTACTTC. This encodes CASSIQEAQETQYF.

This clonotype has just one count. This chain connects TRBV14 to TRBJ2-1; no clear D gene. Trimming left V 0 bases short and J 0 bases short, with 15 bases between. The length of the CDR3 is 18 residues. CDR1 and CDR2 from the germline V gene are SGHDN and FVKESK. The CDR3 reads CASSQDGRRSTSYNEQFF. Written as DNA, the CDR3 is TGTGCCAGCAGCCAAGATGGGCGTAGGTCAACCTCCTACAATGAGCAGTTCTTC.

The chain combines TRBV15 with TRBJ2-7; 10 bases are shared with TRBD1. CDR3 length: 17 residues. The J segment lost 4 bases and the V segment lost 5 bases, leaving 14 bases of the junction unmatched. Germline V gene lookup returns CDR1 LNHNV and CDR2 YYDKDF (reference sequence). The DNA for the CDR3 is TGTGCCACCAGCCTCCCCCTCCGGGACAGGGGAGGGTACGAGCAGTACTTC. This gives the protein CATSLPLRDRGGYEQYF.

The chain is built from TRBV11-2 and TRBJ2-1; D is ambiguous. The germline V and J ends were trimmed by 3 bases and 0 bases, with 12 bases remaining between them. Germline V gives CDR1 SGHAT, CDR2 FQNNGV. The CDR3 covers 16 residues. Here the CDR3 reads CASSLARSLSYNEQFF. In DNA, the CDR3 is TGTGCCAGCAGCTTGGCACGGAGCCTCTCCTACAATGAGCAGTTCTTC.

The chain combines TRBV29-1 with TRBJ2-3; D is unresolved. Germline-derived CDR1 and CDR2 are SQVTM and ANQGSEA. Between the trimmed V and J ends, which lost 3 bases and 6 bases, there was a span of 7 bases. This CDR3 is built from 11 residues. This chain's CDR3 is CSVELHDTQYF. The CDR3 DNA follows: TGCAGCGTTGAGTTGCACGATACGCAGTATTTT.